Listed below are T cell receptor beta chains from one sample, sequenced in a study of blood T cell repertoires in COVID-19. TCRdb keeps only in-frame clones here, not all; method: immunoSEQ multiplex PCR. The sample includes approximately 180,000 clones, 70% to 85% of them seen just once. The specimen was PBMCs or T cells enriched from blood (not recorded which). The receptor source for this set is an older woman with acute COVID-19. CDR3s include the opening cysteine and the closing phenylalanine or tryptophan. D genes are given only for firm matches. A row's size may be missing; if present it is once, few, many or a size class.

>TRBV19|once|TRBJ1-1|-
CAVRGPKVSEAFF
TGTGCCGTACGTGGGCCGAAGGTTTCTGAAGCTTTCTTT
>TRBV27|-|TRBJ2-3|-
CASSFYLATDTQYF
TGTGCCAGCAGTTTTTACCTTGCGACAGATACGCAGTATTTT
>TRBV27|-|TRBJ1-4|-
CASRHEWTREKLFF
TGTGCCAGCAGACATGAGTGGACTCGGGAAAAACTGTTTTTT
>TRBV9|few|TRBJ2-7|-
CASSPTGGRVYEQYF
TGTGCCAGCAGCCCTACCGGGGGACGGGTATACGAGCAGTACTTC
>TRBV11-2|-|TRBJ2-3|-
CASSLDWHDTQYF
TGTGCCAGCAGCTTAGATTGGCACGATACGCAGTATTTT
>TRBV12-5|-|TRBJ2-3|TRBD2
CASGLVRSGGTDTQYF
TGTGCTAGTGGTTTGGTAAGGAGCGGGGGCACAGATACGCAGTATTTT
>TRBV19|-|TRBJ2-2|-
CASSQEREVGELFF
TGTGCCAGTAGTCAGGAGAGGGAGGTCGGGGAGCTGTTTTTT
>TRBV10-2|-|TRBJ2-2|-
CASSEQGATGELFF
TGCGCCAGCAGTGAGCAAGGGGCCACCGGGGAGCTGTTTTTT
>TRBV7-2|-|TRBJ1-6|-
CASSFGHQLNSPLHF
TGTGCCAGCAGCTTTGGTCACCAACTCAATTCACCCCTCCACTTT
>TRBV11-3|-|TRBJ1-5|-
CASSLYTGHNQPQHF
TGTGCCAGCAGCTTGTACACAGGGCACAATCAGCCCCAGCATTTT
>TRBV2|many|TRBJ1-6|-
CASRTGLGSPLHF
TGTGCCAGCAGGACGGGTTTAGGTTCACCCCTCCACTTT
>TRBV14|-|TRBJ1-1|-
CASSQVQGFGRAFF
TGTGCCAGCAGCCAAGTACAGGGCTTCGGAAGAGCTTTCTTT
>TRBV4-3|-|TRBJ1-4|TRBD1
CASSQGWDRAGKLFF
TGCGCCAGCAGCCAAGGATGGGACAGGGCAGGAAAACTGTTTTTT